The entry below gives a single TCR beta chain sequence along with its context. One entry per CDR3 protein results from TCRdb running MiXCR on the 5' RACE reads. The data hold tens of thousands of distinct CDR3 sequences, with around 20% observed a single time. Germline CDR1 SNHLY, CDR2 FYNNEI. V shed 4 bases and J 8 bases; nucleotides not matched to a gene: 10. This CDR3 spans 14 amino acids. This sample is part of a study of early T cells in non-severe SARS-CoV-2 infection. This receptor was taken from an adult who was a healthcare worker with PCR-confirmed SARS-CoV-2 infection or an uninfected control (not recorded which). The V and J genes are TRBV2 and TRBJ2-7; TRBD1 matches at 8 bases. This specimen was whole blood, taken at baseline. CDR3 sequence reads: CASSAVPGQAQQYF. DNA for the CDR3: TGTGCCAGCAGTGCCGTCCCGGGACAGGCCCAGCAGTACTTC.